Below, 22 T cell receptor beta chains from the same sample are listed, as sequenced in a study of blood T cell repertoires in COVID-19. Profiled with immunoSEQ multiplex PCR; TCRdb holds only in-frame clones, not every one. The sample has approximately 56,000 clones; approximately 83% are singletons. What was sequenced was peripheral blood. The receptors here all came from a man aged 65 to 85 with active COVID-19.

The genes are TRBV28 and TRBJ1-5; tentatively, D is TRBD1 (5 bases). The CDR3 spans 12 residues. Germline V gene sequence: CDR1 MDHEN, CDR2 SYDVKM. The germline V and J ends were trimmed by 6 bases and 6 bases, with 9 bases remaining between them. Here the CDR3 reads CASSRRAQPQHF. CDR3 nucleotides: TGTGCCAGCAGCCGCAGGGCTCAGCCCCAGCATTTT.

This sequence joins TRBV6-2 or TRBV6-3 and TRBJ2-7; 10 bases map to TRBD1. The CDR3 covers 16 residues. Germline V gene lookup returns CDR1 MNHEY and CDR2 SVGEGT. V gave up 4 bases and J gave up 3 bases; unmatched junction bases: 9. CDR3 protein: CASSFHRDRGFYEQYF. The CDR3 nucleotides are TGTGCCAGCAGTTTTCATCGGGACAGGGGTTTCTACGAGCAGTACTTC.

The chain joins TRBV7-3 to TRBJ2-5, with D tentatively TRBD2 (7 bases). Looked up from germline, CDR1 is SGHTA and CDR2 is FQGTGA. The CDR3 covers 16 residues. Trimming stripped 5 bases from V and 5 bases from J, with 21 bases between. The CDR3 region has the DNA TGTGCCAGCAGCCCCGGTAGGGGGGGGTTGCCTGAGACCCAGTACTTC. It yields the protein CASSPGRGGLPETQYF.

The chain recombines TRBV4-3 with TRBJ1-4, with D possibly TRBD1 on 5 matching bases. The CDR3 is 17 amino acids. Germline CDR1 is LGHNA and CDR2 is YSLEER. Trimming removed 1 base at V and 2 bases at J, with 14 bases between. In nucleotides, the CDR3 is TGCGCCAGCAGCCAAGCCTTGGCCGGGGGGACTAATGAAAAACTGTTTTTT. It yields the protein CASSQALAGGTNEKLFF.

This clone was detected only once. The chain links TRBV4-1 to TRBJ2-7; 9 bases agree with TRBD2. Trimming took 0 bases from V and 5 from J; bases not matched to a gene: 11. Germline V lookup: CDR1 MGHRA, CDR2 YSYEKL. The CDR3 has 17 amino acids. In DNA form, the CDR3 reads TGCGCCAGCAGCCAAGATCCTAGCGGGGATGGGGGGGACGAGCAGTACTTC. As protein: CASSQDPSGDGGDEQYF.

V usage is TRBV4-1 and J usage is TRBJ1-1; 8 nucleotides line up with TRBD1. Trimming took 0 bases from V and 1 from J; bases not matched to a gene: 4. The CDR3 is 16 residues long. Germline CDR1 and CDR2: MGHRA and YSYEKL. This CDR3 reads CASSQDLTGGNTEAFF. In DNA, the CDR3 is TGCGCCAGCAGCCAAGATCTCACAGGGGGGAACACTGAAGCTTTCTTT.

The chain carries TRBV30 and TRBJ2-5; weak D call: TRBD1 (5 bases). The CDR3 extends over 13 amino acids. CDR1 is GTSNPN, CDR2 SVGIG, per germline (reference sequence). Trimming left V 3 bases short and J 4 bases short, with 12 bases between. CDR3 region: CAWSNKGSETQYF. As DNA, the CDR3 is TGTGCCTGGAGCAATAAGGGGTCAGAGACCCAGTACTTC.

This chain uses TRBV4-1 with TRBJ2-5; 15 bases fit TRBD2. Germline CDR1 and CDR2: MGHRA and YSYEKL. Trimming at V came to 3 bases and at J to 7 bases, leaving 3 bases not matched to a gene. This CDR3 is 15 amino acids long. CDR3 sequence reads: CASSQPGLAGGTQYF. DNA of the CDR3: TGCGCCAGCAGCCAGCCGGGACTAGCGGGGGGGACCCAGTACTTC.

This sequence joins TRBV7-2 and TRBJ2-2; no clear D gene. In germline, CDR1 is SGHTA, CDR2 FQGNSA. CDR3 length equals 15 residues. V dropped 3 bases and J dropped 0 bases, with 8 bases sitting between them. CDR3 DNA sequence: TGTGCCAGCAGCTTTCACATCGCGAACACCGGGGAGCTGTTTTTT. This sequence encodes CASSFHIANTGELFF.

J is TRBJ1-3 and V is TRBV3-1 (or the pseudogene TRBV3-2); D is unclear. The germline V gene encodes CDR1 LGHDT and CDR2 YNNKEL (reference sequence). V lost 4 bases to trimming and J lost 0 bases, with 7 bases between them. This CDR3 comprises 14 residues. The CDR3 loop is CASSLQSSGNTIYF. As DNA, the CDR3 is TGTGCCAGCAGCCTACAGAGCTCTGGAAACACCATATATTTT.

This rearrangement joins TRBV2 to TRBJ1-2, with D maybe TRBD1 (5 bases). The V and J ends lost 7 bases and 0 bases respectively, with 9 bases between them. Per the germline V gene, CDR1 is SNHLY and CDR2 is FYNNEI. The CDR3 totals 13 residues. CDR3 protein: CASMRGPNYGYTF. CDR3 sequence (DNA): TGTGCCAGCATGCGGGGCCCTAACTATGGCTACACCTTC.

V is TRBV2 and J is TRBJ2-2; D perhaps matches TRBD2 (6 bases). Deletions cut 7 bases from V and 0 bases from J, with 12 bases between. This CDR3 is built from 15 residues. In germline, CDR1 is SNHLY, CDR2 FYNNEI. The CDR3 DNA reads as TGTGCCAGCATGACGGGACTGACGAACACCGGGGAGCTGTTTTTT. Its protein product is CASMTGLTNTGELFF. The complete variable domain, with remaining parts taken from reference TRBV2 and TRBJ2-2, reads EPEVTQTPSHQVTQMGQEVILRCVPISNHLYFYWYRQILGQKVEFLVSFYNNEISEKSEIFDDQFSVERPDGSNFTLKIRSTKLEDSAMYFCASMTGLTNTGELFFGEGSRLTVL.

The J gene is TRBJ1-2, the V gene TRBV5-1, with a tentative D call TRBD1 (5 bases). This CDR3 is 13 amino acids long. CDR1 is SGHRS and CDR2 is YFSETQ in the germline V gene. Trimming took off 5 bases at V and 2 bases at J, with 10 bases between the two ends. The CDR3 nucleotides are TGCGCCAGCAGTCTGGGGGGAAACTATGGCTACACCTTC. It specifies CASSLGGNYGYTF.

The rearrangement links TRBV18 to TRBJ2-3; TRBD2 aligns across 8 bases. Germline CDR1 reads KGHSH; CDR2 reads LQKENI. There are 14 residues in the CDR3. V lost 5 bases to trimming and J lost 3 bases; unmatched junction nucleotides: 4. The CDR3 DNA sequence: TGTGCCAGCTCAGCTACGGGGGGGACAGATACGCAGTATTTT. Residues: CASSATGGTDTQYF.

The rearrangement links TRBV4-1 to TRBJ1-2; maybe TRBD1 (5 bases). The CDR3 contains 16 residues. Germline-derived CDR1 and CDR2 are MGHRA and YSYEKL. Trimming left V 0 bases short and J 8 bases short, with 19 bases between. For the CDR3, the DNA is TGCGCCAGCAGCCAAGACCATCAGGGAAGCACCCGGGGCTACACCTTC. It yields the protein CASSQDHQGSTRGYTF.

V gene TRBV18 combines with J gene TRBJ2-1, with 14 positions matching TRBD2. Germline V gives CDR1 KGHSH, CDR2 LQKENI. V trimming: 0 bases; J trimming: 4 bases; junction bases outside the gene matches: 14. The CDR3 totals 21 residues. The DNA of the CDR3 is TGTGCCAGCTCACCACCGGCTGGACTAGCGGGGGGCCGACTCTCATACAATGAGCAGTTCTTC. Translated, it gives CASSPPAGLAGGRLSYNEQFF.

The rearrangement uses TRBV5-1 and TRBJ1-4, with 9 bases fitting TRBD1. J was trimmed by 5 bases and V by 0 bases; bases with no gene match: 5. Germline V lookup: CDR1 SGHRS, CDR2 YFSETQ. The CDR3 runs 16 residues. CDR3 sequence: CASSLDRGLGNEKLFF. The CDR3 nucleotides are TGCGCCAGCAGCTTGGACAGGGGGCTCGGGAATGAAAAACTGTTTTTT. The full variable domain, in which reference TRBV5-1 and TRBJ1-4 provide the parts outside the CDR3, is KAGVTQTPRYLIKTRGQQVTLSCSPISGHRSVSWYQQTPGQGLQFLFEYFSETQRNKGNFPGRFSGRQFSNSRSEMNVSTLELGDSALYLCASSLDRGLGNEKLFFGSGTQLSVL.

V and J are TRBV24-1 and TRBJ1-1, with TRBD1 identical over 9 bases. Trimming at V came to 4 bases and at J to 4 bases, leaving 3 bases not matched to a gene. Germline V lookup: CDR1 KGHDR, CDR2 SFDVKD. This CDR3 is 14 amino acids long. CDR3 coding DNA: TGTGCCACCAGTGAGGGGGACAGGGTCACTGAAGCTTTCTTT. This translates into CATSEGDRVTEAFF.

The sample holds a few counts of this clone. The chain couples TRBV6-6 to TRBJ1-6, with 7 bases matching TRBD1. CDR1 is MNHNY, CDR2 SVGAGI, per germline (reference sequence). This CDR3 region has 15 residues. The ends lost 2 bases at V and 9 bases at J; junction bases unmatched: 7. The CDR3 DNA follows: TGTGCCAGCAGTTACGGACAGGCTTCGGGTTCACCCCTCCACTTT. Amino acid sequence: CASSYGQASGSPLHF.

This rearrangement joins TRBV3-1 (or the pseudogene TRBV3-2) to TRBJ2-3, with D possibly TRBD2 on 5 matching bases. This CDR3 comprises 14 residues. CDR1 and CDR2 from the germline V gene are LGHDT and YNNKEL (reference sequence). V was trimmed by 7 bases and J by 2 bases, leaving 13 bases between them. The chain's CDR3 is CASIGPGNTDTQYF. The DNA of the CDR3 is TGTGCCAGCATAGGACCCGGGAACACAGATACGCAGTATTTT.

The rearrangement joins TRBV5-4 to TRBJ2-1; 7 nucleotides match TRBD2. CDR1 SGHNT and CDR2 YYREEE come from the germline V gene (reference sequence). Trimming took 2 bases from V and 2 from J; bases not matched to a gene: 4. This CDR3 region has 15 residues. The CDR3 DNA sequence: TGTGCCAGCAGCTTAGGACGGGGGGCCTACAATGAGCAGTTCTTC. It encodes CASSLGRGAYNEQFF. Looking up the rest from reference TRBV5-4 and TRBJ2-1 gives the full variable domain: ETGVTQSPTHLIKTRGQQVTLRCSSQSGHNTVSWYQQALGQGPQFIFQYYREEENGRGNFPPRFSGLQFPNYSSELNVNALELDDSALYLCASSLGRGAYNEQFFGPGTRLTVL.

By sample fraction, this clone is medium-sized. The DNA of the CDR3 is TGTGCCAGCAGTGACCCGGGTCTACAGGGTGGCTATGGCTACACCTTC. Protein sequence: CASSDPGLQGGYGYTF. V gene TRBV6-1 combines with J gene TRBJ1-2; tentatively, D is TRBD1 (6 bases). The CDR3 has 16 residues. CDR1 is MNHNS, CDR2 SASEGT, per germline. V shed 3 bases and J shed 4 bases, with 18 bases lying between them.